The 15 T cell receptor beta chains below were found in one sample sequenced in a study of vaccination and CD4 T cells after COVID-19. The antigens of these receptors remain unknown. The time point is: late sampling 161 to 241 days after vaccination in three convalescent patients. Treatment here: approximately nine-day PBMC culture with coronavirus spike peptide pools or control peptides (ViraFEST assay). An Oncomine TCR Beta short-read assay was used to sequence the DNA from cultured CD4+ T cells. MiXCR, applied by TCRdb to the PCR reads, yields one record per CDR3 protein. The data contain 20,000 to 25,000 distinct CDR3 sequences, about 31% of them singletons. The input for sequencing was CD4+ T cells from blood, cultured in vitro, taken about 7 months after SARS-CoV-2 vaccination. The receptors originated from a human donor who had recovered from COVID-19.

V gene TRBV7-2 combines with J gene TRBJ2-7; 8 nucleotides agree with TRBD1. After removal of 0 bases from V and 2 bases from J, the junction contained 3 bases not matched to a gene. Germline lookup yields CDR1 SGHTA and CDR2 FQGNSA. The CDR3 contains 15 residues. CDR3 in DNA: TGTGCCAGCAGCTTAGCTCAGGGGGCCCCCTACGAGCAGTACTTC. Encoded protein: CASSLAQGAPYEQYF.

CDR3 sequence reads: CASSLTSGAETQYF. The DNA of the CDR3 is TGTGCCAGCAGCTTAACTAGCGGGGCAGAGACCCAGTACTTC. The chain carries TRBV5-6 and TRBJ2-5; 10 positions agree with TRBD2. Germline-derived CDR1 and CDR2 are SGHDT and YYEEEE. CDR3 length: 14 amino acids. V was pared by 2 bases and J by 4 bases, with 2 bases of the junction left unmatched.

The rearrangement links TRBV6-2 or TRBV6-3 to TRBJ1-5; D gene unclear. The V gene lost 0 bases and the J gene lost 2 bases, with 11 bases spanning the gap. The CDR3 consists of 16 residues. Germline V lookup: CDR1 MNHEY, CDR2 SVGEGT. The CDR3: CASSYSVVEGNQPQHF. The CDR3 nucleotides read TGTGCCAGCAGTTACTCTGTGGTTGAGGGCAATCAGCCCCAGCATTTT.

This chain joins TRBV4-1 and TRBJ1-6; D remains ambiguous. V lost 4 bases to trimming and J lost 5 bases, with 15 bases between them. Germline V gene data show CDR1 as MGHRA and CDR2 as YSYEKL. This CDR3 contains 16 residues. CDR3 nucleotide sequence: TGCGCCAGCAGCCTACAGCTAACCCCAGATAATTCACCCCTCCACTTT. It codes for CASSLQLTPDNSPLHF.

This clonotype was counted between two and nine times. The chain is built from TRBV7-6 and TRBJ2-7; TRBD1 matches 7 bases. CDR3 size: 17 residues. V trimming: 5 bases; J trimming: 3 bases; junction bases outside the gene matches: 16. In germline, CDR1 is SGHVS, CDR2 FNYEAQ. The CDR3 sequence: CASSPIGQAFRLYEQYF. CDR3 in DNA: TGTGCCAGCAGCCCCATTGGACAGGCCTTTCGACTCTACGAGCAGTACTTC.

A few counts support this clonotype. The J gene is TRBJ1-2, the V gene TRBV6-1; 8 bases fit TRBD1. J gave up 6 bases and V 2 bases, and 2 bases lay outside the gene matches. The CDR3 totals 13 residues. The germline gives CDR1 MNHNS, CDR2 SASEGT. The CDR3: CASSEQGADGYTF. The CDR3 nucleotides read TGTGCCAGCAGTGAACAGGGGGCTGATGGCTACACCTTC.

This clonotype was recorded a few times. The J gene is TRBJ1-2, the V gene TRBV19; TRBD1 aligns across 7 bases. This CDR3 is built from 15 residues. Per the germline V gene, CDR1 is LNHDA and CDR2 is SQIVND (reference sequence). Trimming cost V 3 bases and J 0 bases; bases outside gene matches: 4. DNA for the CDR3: TGTGCCAGTAGTATTACAGGGGTGACTAACTATGGCTACACCTTC. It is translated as CASSITGVTNYGYTF.

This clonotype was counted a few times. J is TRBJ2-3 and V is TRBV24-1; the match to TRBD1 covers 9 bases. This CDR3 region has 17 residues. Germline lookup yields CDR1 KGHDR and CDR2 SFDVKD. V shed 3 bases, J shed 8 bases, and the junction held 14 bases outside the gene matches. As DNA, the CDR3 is TGTGCCACCAGTGATATTGGGACAGGGAGGGGGTGGCGTACGCAGTATTTT. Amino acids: CATSDIGTGRGWRTQYF.

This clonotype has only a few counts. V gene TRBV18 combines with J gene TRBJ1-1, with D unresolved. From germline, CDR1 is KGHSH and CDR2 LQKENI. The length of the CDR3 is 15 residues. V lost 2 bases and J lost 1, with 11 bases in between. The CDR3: CASSPGMGGNTEAFF. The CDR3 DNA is TGTGCCAGCTCACCAGGGATGGGAGGGAACACTGAAGCTTTCTTT.

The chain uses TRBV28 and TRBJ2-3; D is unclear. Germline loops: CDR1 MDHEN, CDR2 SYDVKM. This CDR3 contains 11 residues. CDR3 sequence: CATQATDTQYF. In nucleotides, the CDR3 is TGTGCGACGCAGGCCACAGATACGCAGTATTTT.

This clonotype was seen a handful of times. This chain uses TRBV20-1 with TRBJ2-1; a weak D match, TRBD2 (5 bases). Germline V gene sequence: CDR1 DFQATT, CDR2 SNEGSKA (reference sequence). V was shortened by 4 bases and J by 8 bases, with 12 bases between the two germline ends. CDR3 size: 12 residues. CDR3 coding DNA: TGCAGTGCTATCCCCGGGATGGATGAGCAGTTCTTC. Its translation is CSAIPGMDEQFF.

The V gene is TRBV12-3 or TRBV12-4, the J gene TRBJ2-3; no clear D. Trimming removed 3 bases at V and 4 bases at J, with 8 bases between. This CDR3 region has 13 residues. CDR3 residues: CASSFEVSDTQYF. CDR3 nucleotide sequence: TGTGCCAGCAGTTTCGAGGTGTCAGATACGCAGTATTTT.

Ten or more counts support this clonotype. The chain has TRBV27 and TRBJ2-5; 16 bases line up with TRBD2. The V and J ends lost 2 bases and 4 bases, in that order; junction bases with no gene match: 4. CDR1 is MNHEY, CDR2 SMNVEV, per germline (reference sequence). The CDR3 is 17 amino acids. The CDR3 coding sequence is TGTGCCAGCAGTTTAATGGGACTAGCGGGAGGGGGAGAGACCCAGTACTTC. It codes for CASSLMGLAGGGETQYF.

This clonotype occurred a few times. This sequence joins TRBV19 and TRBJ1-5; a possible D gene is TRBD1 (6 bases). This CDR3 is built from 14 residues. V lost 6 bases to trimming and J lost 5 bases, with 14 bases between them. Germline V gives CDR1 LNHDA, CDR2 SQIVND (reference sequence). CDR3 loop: CASSLRQVHQPQHF. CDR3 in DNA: TGTGCCAGTAGCCTACGACAGGTCCATCAGCCCCAGCATTTT.

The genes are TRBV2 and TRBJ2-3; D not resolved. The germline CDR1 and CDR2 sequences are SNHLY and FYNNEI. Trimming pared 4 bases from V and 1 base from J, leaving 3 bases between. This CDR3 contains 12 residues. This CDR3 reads CASSVGTDTQYF. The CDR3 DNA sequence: TGTGCCAGCAGTGTAGGCACAGATACGCAGTATTTT.